The present entry profiles one TCR beta chain with its context. No antigen is known for it. The libraries were made with immunoSEQ version 4 in survey mode. Here immunoSEQ multiplex PCR was the method, and the copy in TCRdb shows in-frame clones only, minus some. The top ten hold roughly 8.4% of the sample, which has about 17,000 clones, about 65% seen once. The record originates from a study of persistence of HIV-infected CD4 T cells. Lysates of CMV-infected fibroblasts at about 10 ug/mL stimulated these cells. CD4+ T cells upregulating both CD40 ligand and CD69 were sorted as responding cells. This CDR3 contains 16 residues.

This rearrangement joins TRBV21-1 to TRBJ2-7; the DNA was not used to check the table's D call, TRBD1. TRBV21-1 is annotated as a pseudogene. The sequencing used CD4+ T cells sorted from PBMCs after approximately 19-hour stimulation, collected from a patient who received antiretroviral therapy. This clonotype originated in an adult woman with HIV who was CMV-seropositive. CDR3 coding DNA: TGTGCCAGCAGCAAAGTGGATCAGGGGAAGGTCCACGAGCAGTACGTC. Translating gives CASSKVDQGKVHEQYV.